These 20 T cell receptor beta chains came from one sample sequenced in a study of molecular identifiers for immune sequencing clone quantification. TCRdb independently ran MiXCR on the PCR reads; one entry per CDR3 protein. The sample carries hundreds of thousands of distinct CDR3 sequences, approximately 20% recorded once. The specimen was naive CD8+ T cells from blood, with Jurkat cell RNA spiked in. Noted subset: FACS-sorted CD8+CD4-CCR7+CD45RA+ naive T cells. These receptors were collected from a human donor in good health. Some libraries in this study had Jurkat cell RNA spiked in.

This clonotype was observed many times. V and J are TRBV21-1 and TRBJ2-7; TRBD1, the D gene given by the table, was not confirmed from the DNA. TRBV21-1 constitutes a pseudogene. The CDR3 is 17 amino acids. The CDR3 here is CASSPSRGPGAYYEQYF. The CDR3 nucleotides read TGTGCCAGCAGCCCTAGCAGGGGTCCTGGTGCCTACTACGAGCAGTACTTC.

V is TRBV9 and J is TRBJ2-5; D may be TRBD1 (6 bases). Trimming took 4 bases from V and 3 from J, leaving 10 bases between them. Looked up from germline, CDR1 is SGDLS and CDR2 is YYNGEE. CDR3 length: 13 amino acids. The CDR3 protein is CASSTWTEETQYF. CDR3 coding DNA: TGTGCCAGCAGCACTTGGACAGAAGAGACCCAGTACTTC.

The chain uses TRBV6-1 and TRBJ2-1; D is unresolved. The CDR3 is 13 residues long. CDR1 and CDR2 (germline): MNHNS, SASEGT. The V end was cut by 6 bases, the J end by 6 bases, with 12 bases between. CDR3 protein: CASRHPLANEQFF. The CDR3 coding sequence is TGTGCCAGCAGGCATCCCCTTGCCAATGAGCAGTTCTTC.

Details on this clonotype: One junction end disagrees with the germline gene, perhaps due to a read error. The V gene is TRBV7-7, the J gene TRBJ2-5; D might be TRBD1 or TRBD2, each matching 6 bases. The CDR3 is 18 amino acids. Per germline, CDR1 SSHAT and CDR2 FNYEAQ (reference sequence). The CDR3 DNA sequence: TGTGCTAGCAGCTTAGAATCGGTAGTGGGGGGCCCCGGAGAGACCCAGTACTTC. The encoded protein is CASSLESVVGGPGETQYF. The whole variable domain, filled in from reference TRBV7-7 and TRBJ2-5, reads GAGVSQSPRYKVTKRGQDVTLRCDPISSHATLYWYQQALGQGPEFLTYFNYEAQPDKSGLPSDRFSAERPEGSISTLTIQRTEQRDSAMYRCASSLESVVGGPGETQYFGPGTRLLVL.

This clonotype was seen at least ten times. V and J are TRBV19 and TRBJ1-1; a possible D gene is TRBD1 (5 bases). The length of the CDR3 is 15 residues. V gave up 3 bases and J gave up 5 bases, with 16 bases separating them. The germline CDR1 and CDR2 sequences are LNHDA and SQIVND (reference sequence). The CDR3 coding sequence is TGTGCCAGTAGTATCGCCGAGACAGTAGATACTGAAGCTTTCTTT. It encodes CASSIAETVDTEAFF.

This chain links TRBV19 with TRBJ2-2, with D tentatively TRBD2 (5 bases). From germline, CDR1 is LNHDA and CDR2 SQIVND (reference sequence). V dropped 5 bases and J dropped 16 bases, with 17 bases sitting between them. The CDR3 contains 12 residues. CDR3 nucleotides: TGTGCCAGTAGTCCTCTGCCGGGGAAGCCGTTTTTT. Its translation is CASSPLPGKPFF.

This clonotype was seen repeatedly, ten times or more. This rearrangement joins TRBV27 to TRBJ2-3; the D gene is possibly TRBD1 (5 bases). CDR1 and CDR2 (germline): MNHEY, SMNVEV (reference sequence). The V end lost 2 bases, the J end lost 0 bases, and 6 bases lay between the germline ends. The CDR3 is 14 amino acids. The CDR3 loop is CASSLGHSTDTQYF. The DNA of the CDR3 is TGTGCCAGCAGTTTAGGACATAGCACAGATACGCAGTATTTT.

This clonotype came up many times. The J gene is TRBJ2-1, the V gene TRBV4-1, with 12 bases that match TRBD2. Germline trimming cut 4 bases from V and 16 bases from J; bases unmatched to any gene: 8. The CDR3 totals 13 residues. CDR1 and CDR2 from the germline V gene are MGHRA and YSYEKL. CDR3 DNA: TGCGCCAGCAGCCCATCTAGCGGGAGGGCCTTTTTCTTC. It specifies CASSPSSGRAFFF.

There are many counts of this clonotype. The chain uses TRBV7-2 and TRBJ2-7; D gene ambiguous. The V end was cut by 5 bases, the J end by 2 bases, with 10 bases between. CDR1 is SGHTA and CDR2 is FQGNSA in the germline V gene. This CDR3 is built from 13 residues. The CDR3 DNA is TGTGCCAGCAGCATCGGACGCACCTACGAGCAGTACTTC. Translating it yields CASSIGRTYEQYF.

This clonotype was detected only once. One end of the junction fails to match germline, which may point to a read error. The gene calls are TRBV13 and TRBJ2-3, with unresolved D. Germline V gene sequence: CDR1 PRHDT, CDR2 FYEKMQ (reference sequence). The CDR3 runs 16 residues. CDR3 sequence: CASSLARLSETDTQYF. The CDR3 region has the DNA TGTGCCAGCAGCTTAGCCAGACTGAGTGAAACAGATACGCAATATTTT.

The table lists this clonotype with many counts. The rearrangement links TRBV20-1 to TRBJ2-1; TRBD1 agrees at 9 bases. This CDR3 is 14 amino acids long. CDR1 is DFQATT, CDR2 SNEGSKA, per germline (reference sequence). V gave up 6 bases and J gave up 4 bases; unmatched junction bases: 7. The DNA for the CDR3 is TGCAGTGCCCTATCTGGACAGGGGTACAATGAGCAGTTCTTC. Translating gives CSALSGQGYNEQFF.

This clonotype was observed many times. This rearrangement joins TRBV28 to TRBJ1-2, with TRBD1 matching 7 bases. Germline V gives CDR1 MDHEN, CDR2 SYDVKM. The CDR3 spans 13 residues. V shed 5 bases, J shed 8 bases, and the junction held 8 bases outside the gene matches. The CDR3 spells CASSPTGAKGYTF. DNA for the CDR3: TGTGCCAGCAGTCCAACAGGGGCTAAAGGCTACACCTTC.

This clonotype appeared many times. The chain recombines TRBV29-1 with TRBJ1-1, with 7 positions matching TRBD1. The V gene's germline CDR1 is SQVTM and CDR2 ANQGSEA. This CDR3 contains 14 residues. V lost 0 bases to trimming and J lost 6 bases; unmatched junction nucleotides: 7. In DNA, the CDR3 is TGCAGCGTTGAAGATCGGGAGACAGGGCCTGAAGCTTTCTTT. This encodes CSVEDRETGPEAFF.

This clonotype was found many times. The chain recombines TRBV4-1 with TRBJ2-7; perhaps TRBD1 as D (7 bases). V was pared by 3 bases and J by 6 bases, with 12 bases between. The CDR3 totals 13 residues. Germline V gene sequence: CDR1 MGHRA, CDR2 YSYEKL. The CDR3 nucleotides read TGCGCCAGCAGCCAGGCAGGGGGGATCGAGCAGTACTTC. Protein product: CASSQAGGIEQYF.

This clonotype turned up a few times. V usage is TRBV6-2 or TRBV6-3 and J usage is TRBJ1-5, with D perhaps matching TRBD1 (6 bases). V lost 6 bases to trimming and J lost 0 bases, with 15 bases between them. Germline-derived CDR1 and CDR2 are MNHEY and SVGEGT. The CDR3 is 16 residues long. CDR3 nucleotides: TGTGCCAGCAGGATGGACAGCCAATATAGCAATCAGCCCCAGCATTTT. This translates into CASRMDSQYSNQPQHF.

The chain joins TRBV9 to TRBJ2-7; 11 nucleotides match TRBD2. The CDR3 length is 17 residues. V shed 4 bases, J shed 3 bases, and the junction held 12 bases outside the gene matches. Germline V CDR1 and CDR2: SGDLS, YYNGEE. DNA of the CDR3: TGTGCCAGCAGCCCCGCCGGGACTAGCGGAAAATTCTACGAGCAGTACTTC. Encoded protein: CASSPAGTSGKFYEQYF. Full variable domain (rest looked up from reference TRBV9 and TRBJ2-7): DSGVTQTPKHLITATGQRVTLRCSPRSGDLSVYWYQQSLDQGLQFLIQYYNGEERAKGNILERFSAQQFPDLHSELNLSSLELGDSALYFCASSPAGTSGKFYEQYFGPGTRLTVT.

The chain has TRBV19 and TRBJ2-3, with D possibly being TRBD2 (6 bases). Trimming took 3 bases from V and 3 from J, leaving 13 bases between them. CDR1 is LNHDA, CDR2 SQIVND, per germline (reference sequence). The CDR3 spans 15 residues. The CDR3: CASSILAEMTDTQYF. CDR3 nucleotides: TGTGCCAGTAGTATCTTAGCGGAAATGACAGATACGCAGTATTTT.

This clonotype was seen at least ten times. V gene TRBV4-3 combines with J gene TRBJ2-5, with 10 bases that match TRBD2. Germline CDR1 and CDR2: LGHNA and YSLEER. The ends lost 0 bases at V and 14 bases at J; junction bases unmatched: 9. The CDR3 extends over 14 amino acids. The CDR3 is CASSQDPLAGVRYF. The DNA of the CDR3 is TGCGCCAGCAGCCAAGATCCCCTAGCGGGGGTTAGATACTTC.

The table lists this clonotype with many counts. V gene TRBV25-1 combines with J gene TRBJ2-1; 7 bases line up with TRBD2. The CDR3 is 17 residues long. V gave up 3 bases and J gave up 1 base; unmatched junction bases: 9. CDR1 is MGHDK, CDR2 SYGVNS, per germline. The CDR3 bases are TGTGCCAGCAGTGAGGGGGTGGGACTATCGTCCTACAATGAGCAGTTCTTC. Translating gives CASSEGVGLSSYNEQFF.

To note about this clonotype: This may be a read error, as it is one base from a much larger clone. The chain is built from TRBV7-2 and TRBJ2-7, with TRBD2 matching over 9 bases. The CDR3 covers 15 residues. From germline, CDR1 is SGHTA and CDR2 FQGNSA. DNA for the CDR3: TGTGCCGGCAGCTTATTAGCGGGAGTTGTCCACGAGCAGTACTTC. Translated, it gives CAGSLLAGVVHEQYF.